This TCR beta chain was profiled in a study of OX40 agonist ivuxolimab in advanced cancers. Overall study context: Prior therapy, whether anti-PD-1, anti-PD-L1 or anti-CTLA-4, was allowed, and about 39% had some.

Data came from immunoSEQ multiplex PCR; TCRdb stores just in-frame clones and leaves some out. The table includes 70,000 to 95,000 clones, around 80% detected once. Germline CDR1 SGDLS, CDR2 YYNGEE. Trimming pared 3 bases from V and 3 bases from J, leaving 12 bases between. The CDR3 loop spans 15 amino acids. The V gene is TRBV9, the J gene TRBJ1-4; D call uncertain. This material consisted of CD4+ or CD8+ T cells sorted from blood, taken in a trial of the OX40 agonist ivuxolimab. The receptor comes from an adult with an advanced solid tumor such as melanoma, head and neck, liver or kidney cancer. The DNA of the CDR3 is TGTGCCAGCAGCGGACCAGACGCGGCTAATGAAAAACTGTTTTTT. This gives the protein CASSGPDAANEKLFF.